This TCR beta chain was documented in a study of blood T cell repertoires in COVID-19. Between the trimmed V and J ends, which lost 0 bases and 3 bases, there was a span of 17 bases. CDR1 and CDR2 from the germline V gene are LGHNA and YSLEER. The CDR3 is 17 residues long. Here immunoSEQ multiplex PCR was the method, and the copy in TCRdb shows in-frame clones only, minus some. Among 150,000 to 200,000 clones, approximately 86% were seen once, and the ten largest hold about 2%. The sequencing sample was made of peripheral blood. This chain joins TRBV4-3 and TRBJ2-5; a possible D gene is TRBD2 (5 bases). The TCR was taken from a man between 70 and 80 years old with active or convalescent COVID-19. The DNA for the CDR3 is TGCGCCAGCAGCCAAGAAGGAGAAGGAGGCCCCAAAGAGACCCAGTACTTC. Amino acid sequence: CASSQEGEGGPKETQYF.